This T cell receptor beta chain was sequenced for a study of cytomegalovirus exposure and HLA in healthy donors. Study-wide background: Researchers previously reported finding fewer than 140 million unique TCR beta sequences from 170 million or so T cells.

Vbeta (60) and Jbeta (13) primers were used in the PCR. Generated by immunoSEQ multiplex PCR, the TCRdb table keeps only in-frame clones and is missing some. The sample has over 150,000 clones; about 90% are singletons. The CDR3 spans 13 residues. CDR1 is SGHDT, CDR2 YYEEEE, per germline. The V end lost 3 bases, the J end lost 4 bases, and 11 bases lay between the germline ends. Every donor was a healthy person donating bone marrow. Sequenced sample: PBMCs. The V gene is TRBV5-6, the J gene TRBJ2-7; weak D call: TRBD2 (7 bases). The sequence derives from a girl less than two years old in good health and CMV-seronegative. CDR3 in DNA: TGTGCCAGCAGCTGGCGGGGGCGGTACGAGCAGTACTTC. Translated: CASSWRGRYEQYF.